This T cell receptor (beta chain) derives from a study of response to subunit inactivated influenza vaccine (dated by TCRdb to 2016 to 2019). Background on the whole study: Deep quantitative profiling of the T cell receptor repertoire was used in the study to follow responses to a trivalent subunit inactivated influenza vaccine. Results and caveats for the whole study, not just this receptor: It was suggested by the authors that each seasonal influenza vaccination may recruit only a limited number of new T cells.

Library preparation employed RT-PCR. The instrument given in TCRdb is Illumina HiSeq 2500. TCRdb passed the public sequencing reads through fastp at Q25 and MiXCR, retaining productive beta sequences. Under each unique CDR3 protein, matching rows form one entry showing the most common genes and DNA. In all, the sample holds 400,000 to 650,000 distinct CDR3 sequences, and less than 7.5% of those were seen once. Less than 15% of the sample is taken by the ten largest. The CDR3 sequence holds 13 residues, the cysteine and phenylalanine included. The read is trimmed to its CDR3 DNA, 39 bases read in frame from base 1. V sheds 3 bases and J sheds 10 bases, leaving 16 bases between their ends. CDR1 and CDR2, per the germline V gene (reference sequence), are MNHEY and SMNVEV. This clonotype came up many times. Its antigen specificity is not known. It has no much larger one-base neighbor in the sample; base qualities were not kept.

The TCR originated in a man aged 45 to 75 who received an inactivated influenza vaccine. Donor details come from another sample of the same person, matched by shared clones. This receptor chain uses TRBV27 and TRBJ2-7; TRBD2 could be the D gene, as 5 bases match. Sequences were derived from PBMCs from blood, sampled around 25 months after vaccination. The CDR3 protein is CASSFLENGIQYF. The nucleotide sequence is given as TGTGCCAGCAGTTTCTTAGAGAACGGGATACAGTACTTC.